This T cell receptor (beta chain) emerged from a study of graft-versus-host responses after intestinal transplantation. Concerning this clone itself: The target antigen is unknown.

Repertoires were generated with immunoSEQ multiplex PCR, while TCRdb's copy carries only in-frame clones and drops some. Of 100,000 or so clones listed, roughly 90% are singletons. The junction had 5 bases not matched to a gene; V was cut back by 0 bases and J by 7 bases. The CDR3 length is 16 residues. The germline gives CDR1 SGDLS, CDR2 YYNGEE. The sequencing here drew on unstimulated CD4+ T cells sorted from spleen or lymph node cells, taken before transplant. The chain combines TRBV9 with TRBJ2-1; TRBD2 aligns across 12 bases. This sequence was found in a human donor who was the organ donor for an intestinal transplant. The CDR3 DNA follows: TGTGCCAGCAGCGTAGCCGCTAGCGGGGGGGCAAATGAGCAGTTCTTC. Protein product: CASSVAASGGANEQFF.